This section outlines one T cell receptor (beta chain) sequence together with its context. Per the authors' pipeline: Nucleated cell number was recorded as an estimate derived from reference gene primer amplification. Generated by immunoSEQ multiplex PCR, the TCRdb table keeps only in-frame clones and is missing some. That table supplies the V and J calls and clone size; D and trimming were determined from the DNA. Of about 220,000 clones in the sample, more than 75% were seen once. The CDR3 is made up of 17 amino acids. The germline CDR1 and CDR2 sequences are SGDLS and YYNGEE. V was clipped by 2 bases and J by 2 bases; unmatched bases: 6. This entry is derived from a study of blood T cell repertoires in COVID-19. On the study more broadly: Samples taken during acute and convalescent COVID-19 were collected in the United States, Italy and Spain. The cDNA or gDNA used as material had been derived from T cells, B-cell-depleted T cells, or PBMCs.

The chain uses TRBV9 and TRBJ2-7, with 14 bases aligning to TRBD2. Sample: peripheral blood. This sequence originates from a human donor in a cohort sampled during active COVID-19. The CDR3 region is CASSVGLAGARTYEQYF. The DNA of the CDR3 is TGTGCCAGCAGCGTGGGACTAGCGGGAGCTCGGACCTACGAGCAGTACTTC.